The next 2 T cell receptor beta chains were all read from a single sample in a study of T cell clones after liver transplantation. Some clones are missing from TCRdb's copy, which holds only in-frame ones; the method was immunoSEQ multiplex PCR. This sample has about 75,000 clones, with about 85% found just once. Sequencing used CD4+ T cells from blood, obtained 48 months after liver transplant. These receptors were collected from a human patient who received a liver transplant. The graft donor may account for some of the T cells.

The V gene is TRBV11-3, the J gene TRBJ1-2; 9 bases are shared with TRBD1. The CDR3 consists of 13 residues. The germline gives CDR1 SGHNT, CDR2 YENEEA. J lost 10 bases, V lost 2 bases, and 5 bases had no gene match. The CDR3 DNA is TGTGCCAGCAGCTTATGGGGACAGGGAACCTACACCTTC. Protein: CASSLWGQGTYTF.

In nucleotides, the CDR3 is TGTGCCACCTCCATCCGGGACAGAGAAAATTCACCCCTCCACTTT. Amino acid sequence: CATSIRDRENSPLHF. The gene calls are TRBV2 and TRBJ1-6; TRBD1 agrees at 7 bases. CDR3 length: 15 residues. J lost 7 bases, V lost 10 bases, and 13 bases had no gene match. CDR1 and CDR2 (germline): SNHLY, FYNNEI.